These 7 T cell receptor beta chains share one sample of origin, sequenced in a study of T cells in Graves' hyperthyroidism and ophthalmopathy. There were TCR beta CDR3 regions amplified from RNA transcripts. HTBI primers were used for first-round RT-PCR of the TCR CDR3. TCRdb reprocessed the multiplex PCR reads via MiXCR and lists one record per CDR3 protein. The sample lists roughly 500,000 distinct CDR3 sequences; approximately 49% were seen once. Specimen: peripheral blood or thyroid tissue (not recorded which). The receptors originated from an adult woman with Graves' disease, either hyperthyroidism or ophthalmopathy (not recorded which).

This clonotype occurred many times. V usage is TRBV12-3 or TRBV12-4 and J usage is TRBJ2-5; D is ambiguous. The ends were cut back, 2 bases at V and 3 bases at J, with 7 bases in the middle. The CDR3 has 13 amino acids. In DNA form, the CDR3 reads TGTGCCAGCAGTTTACATTCAGAAGAGACCCAGTACTTC. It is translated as CASSLHSEETQYF.

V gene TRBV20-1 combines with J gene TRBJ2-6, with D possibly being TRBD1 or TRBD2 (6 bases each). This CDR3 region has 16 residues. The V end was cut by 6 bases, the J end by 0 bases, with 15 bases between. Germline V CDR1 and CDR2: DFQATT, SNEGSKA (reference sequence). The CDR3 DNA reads TGCAGTGCCCCGGAGGGGGAGGTCTCTGGGGCCAACGTCCTGACTTTC. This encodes CSAPEGEVSGANVLTF.

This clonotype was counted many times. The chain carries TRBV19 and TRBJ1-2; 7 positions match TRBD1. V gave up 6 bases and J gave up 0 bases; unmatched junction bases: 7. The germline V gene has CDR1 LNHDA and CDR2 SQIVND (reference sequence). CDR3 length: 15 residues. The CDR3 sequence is CASSTGTDTNYGYTF. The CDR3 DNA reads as TGTGCCAGTAGCACCGGGACAGACACTAACTATGGCTACACCTTC.

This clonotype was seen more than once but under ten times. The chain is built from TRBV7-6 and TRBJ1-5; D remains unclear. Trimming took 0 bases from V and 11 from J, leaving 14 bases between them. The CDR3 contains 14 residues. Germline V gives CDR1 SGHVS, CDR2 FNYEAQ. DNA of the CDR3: TGTGCCAGCAGCTTAGCGCGGGAACTAGAGACCCAGCATTTT. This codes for CASSLARELETQHF.

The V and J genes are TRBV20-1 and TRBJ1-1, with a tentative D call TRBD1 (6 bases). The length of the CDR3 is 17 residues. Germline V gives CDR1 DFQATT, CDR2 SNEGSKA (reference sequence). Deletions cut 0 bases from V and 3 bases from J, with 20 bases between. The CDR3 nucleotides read TGCAGTGCTAGAGACTACCGATTAGACGGACAGTACACTGAAGCTTTCTTT. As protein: CSARDYRLDGQYTEAFF.

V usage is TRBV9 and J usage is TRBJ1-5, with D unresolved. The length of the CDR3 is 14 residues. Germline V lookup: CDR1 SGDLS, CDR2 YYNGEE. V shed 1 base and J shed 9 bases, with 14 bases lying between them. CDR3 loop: CASSVSGAAGPQHF. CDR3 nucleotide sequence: TGTGCCAGCAGCGTATCGGGCGCCGCGGGGCCCCAGCATTTT.

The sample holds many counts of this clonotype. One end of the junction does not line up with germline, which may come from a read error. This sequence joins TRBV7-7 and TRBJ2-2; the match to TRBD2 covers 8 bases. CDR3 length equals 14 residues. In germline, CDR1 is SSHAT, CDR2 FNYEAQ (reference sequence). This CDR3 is CASRSTSVGGELFF. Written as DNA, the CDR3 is TGTGCTAGCAGATCGACTAGCGTTGGCGGGGAGCTGTTTTTT.